The 3 T cell receptor beta chains below were found in one sample sequenced in a study of T cells in localized non-small cell lung cancer. Assay: immunoSEQ multiplex PCR; the TCRdb copy retains only in-frame clones and omits some. The sample records approximately 30,000 clones, 93% being singletons. The sample was peripheral blood, taken before any cancer treatment. Receptors were obtained from a female donor of 60 years or more with stage I lung adenocarcinoma.

The chain combines TRBV28 with TRBJ1-2; 8 bases agree with TRBD1. The V gene's germline CDR1 is MDHEN and CDR2 SYDVKM. The CDR3 length is 16 residues. Trimming removed 4 bases from V and 3 bases from J; junction bases left unmatched: 10. Here the CDR3 reads CASSSPGQVMDYGYTF. DNA of the CDR3: TGTGCCAGCAGTTCCCCGGGACAGGTAATGGACTATGGCTACACCTTC.

The genes are TRBV19 and TRBJ2-1; 8 bases agree with TRBD2. Germline-derived CDR1 and CDR2 are LNHDA and SQIVND (reference sequence). The J segment lost 6 bases and the V segment lost 3 bases, leaving 7 bases of the junction unmatched. This CDR3 comprises 15 residues. CDR3 region: CASSIVTSGVNEQFF. For the CDR3, the DNA is TGTGCCAGTAGTATTGTCACTAGCGGAGTCAATGAGCAGTTCTTC. Combining the CDR3 with reference TRBV19 and TRBJ2-1 gives the whole variable domain DGGITQSPKYLFRKEGQNVTLSCEQNLNHDAMYWYRQDPGQGLRLIYYSQIVNDFQKGDIAEGYSVSREKKESFPLTVTSAQKNPTAFYLCASSIVTSGVNEQFFGPGTRLTVL.

This chain connects TRBV28 to TRBJ1-5, with 7 bases lining up with TRBD1. The CDR3 length is 12 residues. The germline V gene has CDR1 MDHEN and CDR2 SYDVKM. The V segment lost 10 bases and the J segment 9 bases; nucleotides outside the gene matches: 9. DNA for the CDR3: TGTGCCACCATACAGGGGTCTTGGCCCCAGCATTTT. Its protein is CATIQGSWPQHF.